This T cell receptor beta chain was captured in a study of cytomegalovirus exposure and HLA in healthy donors. Whole-study context: The early release's HLA-typed donors yielded 70 million to 85 million unique TCRs. The Caucasian-associated ancestry cluster held over 65% of around 380 genotyped donors. Study results and caveats: Solely CMV serostatus was available to characterize immune exposure. Trimming of TCR beta V- and J-genes showed a link, identified in a later analysis, to a missense DCLRE1C variant.

Trimming shortened V by 8 bases and J by 7 bases, and 12 bases separated the two germline ends. The CDR3 consists of 13 residues. Germline V CDR1 and CDR2: ENHRY, SYGVKD. In the PCR, 60 Vbeta and 13 Jbeta primers were used. Profiled with immunoSEQ multiplex PCR; TCRdb holds only in-frame clones, not every one. Recorded here are under 60,000 clones; the top ten clones represent over 9%. A note on this clone: Its antigen is not known.

V usage is TRBV10-3 and J usage is TRBJ1-6; D perhaps matches TRBD1 (5 bases). The material sequenced was PBMCs. The source of this sequence is a woman aged 30 to 39 in good health and CMV-seropositive. The CDR3 DNA reads as TGTGCCATCTCCCTGGGGGGGAATTCACCCCTCCACTTT. It encodes CAISLGGNSPLHF.